This T cell receptor (beta chain) came from a study of blood T cell repertoires in COVID-19. Background on the study: The United States, Italy and Spain provided the acute and convalescent COVID-19 samples. PBMCs, B-cell-depleted T cells, or T cells were the source of the cDNA or gDNA that made up the material.

Sequencing was performed with immunoSEQ multiplex PCR; in TCRdb, only in-frame clones are kept and a portion is missing. The table lists 260,000 or so clones, 70% to 90% of them singletons. Participants were aged roughly 18 to 95 years, lived in about two dozen US areas, and enrolled virtually. Participants were placed into cohorts based on the clinical history they reported. Trimming stripped 3 bases from V and 0 bases from J, with 10 bases between. Germline CDR1 and CDR2: MNHNS and SASEGT. The CDR3 is 15 amino acids. This TCR was sampled from a woman aged 40 to 55 with acute COVID-19. V usage is TRBV6-1 and J usage is TRBJ2-3, with D perhaps TRBD2 (5 bases). Sequencing used PBMCs or T cells enriched from blood (not recorded which). This CDR3 is CASSDGSGSTDTQYF. CDR3 sequence (DNA): TGTGCCAGCAGTGACGGTTCGGGGAGCACAGATACGCAGTATTTT.